This T cell receptor (beta chain) is from a study of Graves' ophthalmopathy and Graves' hyperthyroidism. For the study at large: Being free of ophthalmopathy for 18 months of follow-up defined stable hyperthyroidism.

In this cohort, patients with other autoimmune diseases, uncontrolled infections, pregnancy or lactation were excluded. Clinical symptoms, serum thyroxine, TRAb, thyroid ultrasound and orbital computed tomography determined diagnosis. Study-wide results and limits: Blood repertoires reportedly contained most expanded thyroid clonotypes above 0.001 frequency.

This clonotype has only a few counts. Its specificity is not known. Investigators amplified TCR beta CDR3 regions from RNA transcripts. An opening RT-PCR round employed HTBI primers and preceded a second-round multiplex PCR. TCRdb reanalysed the multiplex PCR reads using MiXCR and keeps one entry per CDR3 protein. The sample has 1 million to 1.3 million distinct CDR3 sequences, about 36% seen once; the top ten hold 11%. Sequencing was done on a sample of peripheral blood or thyroid tissue (not recorded which). This TCR was recovered from an adult man with Graves' hyperthyroidism.

The CDR3 here is CASSAPPGTRHEDSPLHF. In DNA, the CDR3 is TGTGCCAGCAGCGCCCCACCTGGGACCCGACACGAGGATTCACCCCTCCACTTT. The chain joins TRBV7-8 to TRBJ1-6, with D possibly being TRBD1 (5 bases). Germline V lookup: CDR1 SGHVS, CDR2 FQNEAQ. Trimming shortened V by 5 bases and J by 8 bases, and 25 bases separated the two germline ends. CDR3 length: 18 amino acids. The whole variable domain, remainder taken from reference TRBV7-8 and TRBJ1-6, is GAGVSQSPRYKVAKRGQDVALRCDPISGHVSLFWYQQALGQGPEFLTYFQNEAQLDKSGLPSDRFFAERPEGSVSTLKIQRTQQEDSAVYLCASSAPPGTRHEDSPLHFGNGTRLTVT.